This TCR beta chain came from a study of cytomegalovirus exposure and HLA in healthy donors (dated by TCRdb to 2017 to 2019). Study-level background: A later analysis indicated that the roughly 120 validation repertoires were generated on the platform also employed for the roughly 650 repertoires of the first cohort. The study aimed to test whether signatures of past pathogen exposure could be identified by cataloging public T cell receptors. Besides the first cohort of around 700 subjects, a separate validation cohort made up of over 95 different subjects was used. To predict cytomegalovirus infection status, the study combined high-throughput TCR immunosequencing, statistical association of individual TCRs with disease status, and machine learning. Broader findings and caveats from the paper: The validation cohort had no HLA typing available for a later analysis, so co-occurrence within that cohort was assessed over all 120 or so repertoires. Most TCR sequences were seen in very few donors, while some public TCRs were found in many individuals. A later analysis found that TCRs clustered in the first cohort also tended to co-occur in the 100 to 150 validation repertoires, with roughly 95% of cluster scores above 0. In vitro tests confirmed that three of the cytomegalovirus-associated TCR beta chains recognize cytomegalovirus antigens. The study listed 150 to 200 TCR beta chains as associated with cytomegalovirus. The authors suggested that the approach could potentially be extended to other disease states and immunological phenotypes. The classifier was reported to diagnose cytomegalovirus status with high specificity and sensitivity in both the original and validation cohorts.

Measured from the cysteine to the phenylalanine, the CDR3 is 15 residues long. The kept DNA is CDR3 alone, 45 bases in frame from the first base. Trimming leaves V shorter by 4 bases and J shorter by 3 bases, with the junction holding 2 bases beyond the gene matches. Based on the germline V gene, the CDR1 and CDR2 sequences are MNHEY and SVGAGI. Separate from the roughly 630-subject first cohort, the validation cohort of 95 to 150 subjects was the group to which the donors belonged. The library was built by means of the immunoSEQ multiplex PCR assay. Concerning the study's data processing: A statistical classification framework was built for diagnosing cytomegalovirus status from the catalog of TCR beta chain sequences. Not all clones reach the TCRdb copy of this immuneACCESS table, which keeps in-frame sequences only. Checked studies attribute under half of the gap to unresolved V genes and leave the rest unexplained. V, J and clone size derive from that table, while D and trimming were established from the DNA sequence. The table for this sample lists over 250,000 clones; approximately 83% of them were counted only once. 0.95% to 1.1% of the sample is taken by the ten largest.

Points on this clone: There is no known antigen for this receptor. Qualities for individual bases were not recorded, and no much larger clone is one base off.

This sequence was found in a woman younger than 35 in good health and CMV-seronegative. Material for sequencing was PBMCs. This chain is built from TRBV6-5 and TRBJ2-6; 8 central bases correspond to TRBD1. The nucleotides are TGTGCCAGCAGTTTCAGGGGGCTTGGGGCCAACGTCCTGACTTTC. The resulting protein is CASSFRGLGANVLTF.